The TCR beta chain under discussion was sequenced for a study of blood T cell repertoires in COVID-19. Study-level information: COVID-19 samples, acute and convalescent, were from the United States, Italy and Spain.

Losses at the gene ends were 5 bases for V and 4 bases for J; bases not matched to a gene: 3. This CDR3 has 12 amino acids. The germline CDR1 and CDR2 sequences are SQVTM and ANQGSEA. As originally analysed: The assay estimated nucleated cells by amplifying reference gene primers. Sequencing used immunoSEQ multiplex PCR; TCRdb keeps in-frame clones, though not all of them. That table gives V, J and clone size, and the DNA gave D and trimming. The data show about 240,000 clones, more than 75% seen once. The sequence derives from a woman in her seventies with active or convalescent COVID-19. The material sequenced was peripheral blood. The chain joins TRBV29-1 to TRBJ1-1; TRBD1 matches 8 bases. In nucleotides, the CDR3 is TGCAGCGTTTCCACAGGGGGCACTGAAGCTTTCTTT. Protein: CSVSTGGTEAFF.